This TCR beta chain was captured in a study of T cell responses to AZD1222 COVID-19 vaccine. Study-level results: Two AZD1222 doses significantly raised spike-specific TCR breadth and depth over controls. CD4 TCRs covered the whole spike, strongest at regions 160-218 and 743-854.

The protocol was immunoSEQ multiplex PCR, while the TCRdb copy is restricted to in-frame clones and leaves out a portion. This sample yields about 84,000 clones, of which about 86% are seen a single time; 5.6% belongs to the top ten. Comment on this clone: What it binds is not known.

The CDR3 consists of 14 residues. Germline-derived CDR1 and CDR2 are MDHEN and SYDVKM. Trimming left V 4 bases short and J 12 bases short, with 21 bases between. The TCR was taken from an adult who received the AZD1222 COVID-19 vaccine. The V and J genes are TRBV28 and TRBJ1-1; unclear D gene. The sequencing used peripheral blood, collected 28 days after the second AZD1222 dose. The chain's CDR3 is CASSYAPWPTWPFF. As DNA, the CDR3 is TGTGCCAGCAGTTACGCTCCTTGGCCAACCTGGCCTTTCTTT.